A single T cell receptor beta chain is shown here with its context. Its antigen remains unidentified. Indicated treatment: some 20 received Ad26.COV2.S at low or high dose, single or two shots; about 5 received placebo; per-sample allocation not given. Sampling happened 63 days after the first vaccine or placebo injection. This specimen comes from a study of Ad26.COV2.S vaccination and SARS-CoV-2 variants. V lost 0 bases and J 2 bases, leaving 8 bases between the germline ends. Germline V gives CDR1 LNHNV, CDR2 YYDKDF (reference sequence). This CDR3 spans 14 amino acids. Points from the study as a whole: In vaccinated individuals, spike-specific CD8+ and CD4+ T cell responses reportedly displayed substantial breadth. Similar non-spike TCR breadth was seen in vaccine and placebo recipients. The study found higher spike-specific TCR breadth in vaccine than placebo recipients.

The protocol was immunoSEQ multiplex PCR, while the TCRdb copy is restricted to in-frame clones and leaves out a portion. The sample holds around 300,000 clones, about 87% seen once. The sequences come from peripheral blood, collected in a trial of Ad26.COV2.S vaccine versus placebo. This clonotype originated in a person between 18 and 65 years old who received the Ad26.COV2.S COVID-19 vaccine or a placebo. The rearrangement joins TRBV15 to TRBJ2-7; possibly TRBD2 for D (5 bases). The CDR3 is CATSRDRETYEQYF. In nucleotides, the CDR3 is TGTGCCACCAGCAGAGATCGGGAAACCTACGAGCAGTACTTC.